This T cell receptor (beta chain) originates from a study of shared clonotypes between healthy human individuals. The CDR3 has 14 amino acids. Germline-derived CDR1 and CDR2 are KGHSH and LQKENI. Trimming cost V 4 bases and J 4 bases, with 11 bases left between them. Several immunoSEQ 96-well plates shared each subset's DNA, each plate a replicate. Authors' methods: ImmunoSEQ gave junction-only sequences without quality scores, so filtering differed. Assay used: immunoSEQ multiplex PCR; TCRdb lists only in-frame clones, some missing. The V and J calls and clone size come from that table; D and trimming were worked out from the DNA. The sample carries approximately 1,000,000 clones, approximately 80% recorded once.

J is TRBJ1-5 and V is TRBV18; a weak D match, TRBD1 (5 bases). The clonotype was recovered from a man aged 18-30 years in good health. Some clones in this sample may be carry-over from other donors' samples. The sample comprised memory CD4+ T cells from PBMCs. Subset defined: CD45RA-negative fraction. As DNA, the CDR3 is TGTGCCAGCTCACGACAGCAGGGTAATCAGCCCCAGCATTTT. This encodes CASSRQQGNQPQHF.